This T cell receptor beta chain was profiled in a study of T cell responses to AZD1222 COVID-19 vaccine (dated by TCRdb to the early 2020s). About the full investigation: AZD1222 recipients given second doses at about 4 weeks or at about 12 weeks were pooled, since spike-specific TCR depth and breadth were not found to differ between the two schedules. A total of just over 230 trial participants underwent TCR sequencing, of whom about 210 had received two doses of AZD1222 and approximately 25 had received two doses of the MenACWY control vaccine. Trial participants were enrolled by age into subgroups of 18-55, 56-69 and 70-plus years, and approximately 150, 30 and 60 TCR-sequenced participants, respectively, were included in these subgroups. What the work shows at the level of the full study, not this receptor alone: Reportedly, close to half of the unique spike-specific TCRs recognized epitopes lying outside the regions that are mutated in the B.1.351 and B.1.1.7 variants. Participants were mostly white British and included more females than males, and it was suggested by the authors that clonal diversity may have been underestimated. Spike-specific TCR breadth and depth rose significantly after two AZD1222 doses compared with day 0 and with MenACWY recipients. Because no samples from the day 14 peak response were available, repertoires could be characterized only after the peak T cell response. In the small 56-69-year group, the increase in depth fell short of significance, most likely because of low power. Conclusions about previously exposed vaccinees are limited because only six or seven AZD1222 recipients were SARS-CoV-2 seropositive at baseline. CD4 TCRs associated with the vaccine covered the entire spike protein, and the dominant responses were in regions 160-218 and 743-854.

Of note for this clone: What this receptor recognizes is not known. Base qualities are missing; no much larger clone stands one base away.

The CDR3 regions of human TCRbeta chains were analyzed by immunosequencing. The source study handled its data this way. TCRs in the repertoires were compared against a reference library of SARS-CoV-2-specific TCRs that had been generated with the MIRA antigen-specificity platform. Breadth was defined as the fraction of unique TCRs that were SARS-CoV-2-associated. Depth was defined as the fraction of total T cells that were SARS-CoV-2-associated. Each spike-specific TCR was assigned to its reactive spike region and to a CD4 or CD8 class using the MIRA data. Log10-transformed breadth and depth values were compared by one-way ANOVA with Sidak's multiple comparisons tests. Sourced from immuneACCESS, this table was stored by TCRdb with only in-frame sequences that have V and J called. A share of the clones is absent; for the studies checked, an unresolved V gene accounts for under half, and the remainder has no known explanation. That table gives V, J and clone size, and the DNA gave D and trimming. This sample comprises 200,000 or so clones, approximately 86% of them detected only once. The ten most abundant clones make up more than 7% of the sample.

In the paper's terms, the time point label means: baseline before first vaccination. Vaccinee samples came from UK trials COV001 and COV002, including a single-blind randomized controlled phase 2/3 trial of AZD1222 (ChAdOx1 nCoV-19) in healthy adults. Trial participant PBMC samples were collected at day 0 and day 28 after the second dose for TCRbeta chain sequencing. The CDR1 and CDR2 encoded by the germline V gene are ENHRY and SYGVKD. CDR3 length: 14 amino acids, cysteine to phenylalanine. Only CDR3 DNA is held: 42 bases, read in frame from base 1. Cut back by 10 bases and 5 bases, the V and J ends lie 21 bases apart.

The chain couples TRBV10-3 to TRBJ2-7; TRBD2 is possibly the D segment (5 matching bases). This material consisted of peripheral blood, taken on day 0 of AZD1222 vaccination. The clonotype comes from an adult in good health. In nucleotides, the sequence is TGTGCCACCTCCGAGTCTGCGGGTCGCCACGAGCAGTACTTC. Its protein product is CATSESAGRHEQYF.